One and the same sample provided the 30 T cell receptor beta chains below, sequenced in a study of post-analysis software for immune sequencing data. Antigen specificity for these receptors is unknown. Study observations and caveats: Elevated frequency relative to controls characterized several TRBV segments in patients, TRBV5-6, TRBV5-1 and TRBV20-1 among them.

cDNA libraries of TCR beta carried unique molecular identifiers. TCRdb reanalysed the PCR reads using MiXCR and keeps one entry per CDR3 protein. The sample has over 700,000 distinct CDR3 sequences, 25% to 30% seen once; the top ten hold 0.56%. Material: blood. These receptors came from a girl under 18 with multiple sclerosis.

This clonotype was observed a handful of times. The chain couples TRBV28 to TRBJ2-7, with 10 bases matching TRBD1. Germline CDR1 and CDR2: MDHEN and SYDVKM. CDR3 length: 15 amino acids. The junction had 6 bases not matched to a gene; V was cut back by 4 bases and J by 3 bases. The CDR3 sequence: CASSSPGTGDYEQYF. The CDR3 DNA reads TGTGCCAGCAGTTCACCCGGGACAGGGGACTACGAGCAGTACTTC. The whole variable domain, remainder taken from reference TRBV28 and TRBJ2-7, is DVKVTQSSRYLVKRTGEKVFLECVQDMDHENMFWYRQDPGLGLRLIYFSYDVKMKEKGDIPEGYSVSREKKERFSLILESASTNQTSMYLCASSSPGTGDYEQYFGPGTRLTVT.

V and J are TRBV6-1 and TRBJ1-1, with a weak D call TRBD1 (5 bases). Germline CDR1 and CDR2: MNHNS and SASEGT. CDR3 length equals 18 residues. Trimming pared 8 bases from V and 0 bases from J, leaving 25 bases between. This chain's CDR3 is CASGGRTGPSLLNTEAFF. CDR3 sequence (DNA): TGTGCCAGCGGGGGTAGAACGGGACCCTCCCTTTTGAACACTGAAGCTTTCTTT.

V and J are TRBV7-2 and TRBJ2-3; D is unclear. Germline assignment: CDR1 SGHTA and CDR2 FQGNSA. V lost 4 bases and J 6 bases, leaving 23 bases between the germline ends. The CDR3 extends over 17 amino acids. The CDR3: CASSSQMRRPLWDTQYF. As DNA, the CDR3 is TGTGCCAGCAGCTCCCAGATGAGGCGGCCCTTGTGGGATACGCAGTATTTT.

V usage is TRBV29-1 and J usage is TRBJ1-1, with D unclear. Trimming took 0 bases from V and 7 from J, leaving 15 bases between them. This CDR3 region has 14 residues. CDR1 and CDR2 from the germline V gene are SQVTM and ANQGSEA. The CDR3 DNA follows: TGCAGCGTTGAAGAGTGGGCCAGCGGGGATGAAGCTTTCTTT. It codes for CSVEEWASGDEAFF.

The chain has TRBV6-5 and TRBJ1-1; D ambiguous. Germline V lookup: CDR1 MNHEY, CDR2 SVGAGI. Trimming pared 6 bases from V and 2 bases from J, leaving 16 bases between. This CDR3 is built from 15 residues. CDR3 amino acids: CASSRPNYHNTEAFF. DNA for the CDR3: TGTGCCAGCAGCCGCCCAAACTACCACAACACTGAAGCTTTCTTT.

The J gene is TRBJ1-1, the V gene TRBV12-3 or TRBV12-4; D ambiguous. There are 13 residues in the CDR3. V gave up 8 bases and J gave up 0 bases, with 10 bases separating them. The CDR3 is CASDSRLNTEAFF. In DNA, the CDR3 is TGTGCCAGCGATAGCAGACTGAACACTGAAGCTTTCTTT.

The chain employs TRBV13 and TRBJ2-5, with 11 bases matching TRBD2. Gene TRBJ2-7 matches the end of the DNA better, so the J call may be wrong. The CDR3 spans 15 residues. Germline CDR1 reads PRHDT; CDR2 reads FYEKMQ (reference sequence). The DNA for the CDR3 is TGTGCCAGCAGCCATACTAGCGGGGGATCGTACGAGCAGTACTTC. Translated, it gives CASSHTSGGSYEQYF.

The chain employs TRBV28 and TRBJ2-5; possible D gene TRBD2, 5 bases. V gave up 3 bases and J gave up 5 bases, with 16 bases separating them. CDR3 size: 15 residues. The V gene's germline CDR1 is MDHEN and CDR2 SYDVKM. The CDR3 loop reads CASSFSRRREETQYF. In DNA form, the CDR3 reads TGTGCCAGCAGTTTCAGCAGAAGAAGGGAGGAGACCCAGTACTTC.

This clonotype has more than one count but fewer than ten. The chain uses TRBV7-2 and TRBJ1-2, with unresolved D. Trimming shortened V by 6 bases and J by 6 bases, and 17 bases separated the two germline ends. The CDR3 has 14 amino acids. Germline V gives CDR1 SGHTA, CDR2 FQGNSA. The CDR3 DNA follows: TGTGCCAGCAGATTACAGATTGCGAGTCATGGCTACACCTTC. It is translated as CASRLQIASHGYTF.

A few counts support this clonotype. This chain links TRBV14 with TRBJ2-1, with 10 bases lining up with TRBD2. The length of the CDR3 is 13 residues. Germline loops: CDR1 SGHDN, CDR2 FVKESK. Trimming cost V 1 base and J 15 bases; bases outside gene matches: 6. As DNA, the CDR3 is TGTGCCAGCAGCCAAGTGGTAGCGGGGGGCCGGTTCTTC. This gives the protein CASSQVVAGGRFF.

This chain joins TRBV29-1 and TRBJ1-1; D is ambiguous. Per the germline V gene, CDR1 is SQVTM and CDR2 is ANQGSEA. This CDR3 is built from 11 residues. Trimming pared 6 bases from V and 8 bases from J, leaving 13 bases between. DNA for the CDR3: TGCAGCGTGGACCGCGGGCGGGAAGCTTTCTTT. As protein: CSVDRGREAFF.

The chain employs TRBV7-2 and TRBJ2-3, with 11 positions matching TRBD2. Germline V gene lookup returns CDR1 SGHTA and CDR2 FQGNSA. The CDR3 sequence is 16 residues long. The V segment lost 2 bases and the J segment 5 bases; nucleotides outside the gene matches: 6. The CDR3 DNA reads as TGTGCCAGCAGCTTACTCCTAGCGGGAGGAGGAGATACGCAGTATTTT. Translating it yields CASSLLLAGGGDTQYF.

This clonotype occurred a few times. The CDR3 DNA is TGTGCCAGCAGCCTGCGCCCGGATCGGAGCGTAGGCTATGGCTACACCTTC. This sequence encodes CASSLRPDRSVGYGYTF. The chain carries TRBV4-2 and TRBJ1-2; D is ambiguous. Between the trimmed V and J ends, which lost 4 bases and 4 bases, there was a span of 22 bases. Per germline, CDR1 LGHNA and CDR2 YNFKEQ. The CDR3 spans 17 residues.

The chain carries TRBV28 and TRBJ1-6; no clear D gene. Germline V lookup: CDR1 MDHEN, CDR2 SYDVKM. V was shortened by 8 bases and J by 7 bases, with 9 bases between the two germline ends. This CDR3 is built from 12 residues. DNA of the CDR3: TGTGCCAGCCAGGAGGGAAATTCACCCCTCCACTTT. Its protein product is CASQEGNSPLHF.

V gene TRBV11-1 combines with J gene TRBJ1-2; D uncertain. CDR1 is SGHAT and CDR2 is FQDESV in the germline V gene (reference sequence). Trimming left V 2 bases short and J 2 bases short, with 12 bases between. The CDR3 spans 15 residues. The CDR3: CASSLSHRGNYGYTF. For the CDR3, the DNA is TGTGCCAGCAGCTTATCTCACAGAGGCAACTATGGCTACACCTTC.

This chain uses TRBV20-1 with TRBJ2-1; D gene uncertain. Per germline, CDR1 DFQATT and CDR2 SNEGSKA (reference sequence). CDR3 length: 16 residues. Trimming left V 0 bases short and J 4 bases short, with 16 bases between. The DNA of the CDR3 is TGCAGTGCTAGAGATGGGGTAAGGGCTAGATACAATGAGCAGTTCTTC. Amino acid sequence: CSARDGVRARYNEQFF.

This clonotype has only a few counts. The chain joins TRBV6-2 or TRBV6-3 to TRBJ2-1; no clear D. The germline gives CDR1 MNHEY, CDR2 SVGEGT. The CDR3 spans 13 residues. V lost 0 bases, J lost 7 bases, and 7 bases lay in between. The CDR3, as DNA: TGTGCCAGCAGTTACTCGAATTGGAATGAGCAGTTCTTC. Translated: CASSYSNWNEQFF.

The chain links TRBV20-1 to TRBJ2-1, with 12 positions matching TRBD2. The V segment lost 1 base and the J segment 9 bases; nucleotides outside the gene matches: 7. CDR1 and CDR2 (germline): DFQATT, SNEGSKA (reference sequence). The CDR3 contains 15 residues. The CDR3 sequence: CSARGTSGTGSEQFF. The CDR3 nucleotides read TGCAGTGCTAGAGGGACTAGCGGGACTGGATCTGAGCAGTTCTTC.

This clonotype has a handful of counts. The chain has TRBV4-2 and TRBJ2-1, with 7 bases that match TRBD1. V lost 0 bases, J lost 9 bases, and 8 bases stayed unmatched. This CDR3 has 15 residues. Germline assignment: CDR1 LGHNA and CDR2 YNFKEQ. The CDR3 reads CASSQDWDSFGEQFF. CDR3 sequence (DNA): TGTGCCAGCAGCCAAGATTGGGACAGTTTTGGTGAGCAGTTCTTC.

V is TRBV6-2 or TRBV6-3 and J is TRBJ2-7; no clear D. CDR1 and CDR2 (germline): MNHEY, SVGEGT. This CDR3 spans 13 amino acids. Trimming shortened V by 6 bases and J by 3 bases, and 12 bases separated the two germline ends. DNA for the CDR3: TGTGCCAGCAGGGAACACGCTCACTACGAGCAGTACTTC. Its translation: CASREHAHYEQYF.

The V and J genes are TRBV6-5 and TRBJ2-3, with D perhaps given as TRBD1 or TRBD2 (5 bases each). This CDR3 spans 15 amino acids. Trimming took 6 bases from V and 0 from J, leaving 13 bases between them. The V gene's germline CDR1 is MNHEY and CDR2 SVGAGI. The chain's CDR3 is CASRGTQSSTDTQYF. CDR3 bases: TGTGCCAGCAGAGGGACGCAATCTAGCACAGATACGCAGTATTTT.

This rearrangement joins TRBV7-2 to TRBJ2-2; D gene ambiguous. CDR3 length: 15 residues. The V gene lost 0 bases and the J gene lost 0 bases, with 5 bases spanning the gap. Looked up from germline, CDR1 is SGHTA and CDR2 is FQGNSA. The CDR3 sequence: CASSLARSNTGELFF. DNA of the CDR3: TGTGCCAGCAGCTTAGCCAGGTCGAACACCGGGGAGCTGTTTTTT.

CDR3 coding DNA: TGCAGTGCTAGAGGGACTCAGGACAGGGCGCGAGAGACCCAGTACTTC. Translated, it gives CSARGTQDRARETQYF. The rearrangement uses TRBV20-1 and TRBJ2-5; 8 positions agree with TRBD1. The length of the CDR3 is 16 residues. The germline V gene encodes CDR1 DFQATT and CDR2 SNEGSKA (reference sequence). The ends lost 1 base at V and 4 bases at J; junction bases unmatched: 11.

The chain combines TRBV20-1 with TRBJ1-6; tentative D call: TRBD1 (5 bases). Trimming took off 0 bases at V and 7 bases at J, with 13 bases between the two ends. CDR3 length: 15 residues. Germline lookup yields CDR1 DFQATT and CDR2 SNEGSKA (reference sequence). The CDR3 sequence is CSARDSVGGNSPLHF. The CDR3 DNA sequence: TGCAGTGCTAGAGATTCTGTGGGGGGGAATTCACCCCTCCACTTT.

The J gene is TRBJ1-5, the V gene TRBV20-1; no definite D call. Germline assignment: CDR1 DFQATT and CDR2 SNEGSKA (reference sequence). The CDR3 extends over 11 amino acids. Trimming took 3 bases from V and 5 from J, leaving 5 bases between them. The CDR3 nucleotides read TGCAGTGCTAGGAACGATCAGCCCCAGCATTTT. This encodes CSARNDQPQHF.

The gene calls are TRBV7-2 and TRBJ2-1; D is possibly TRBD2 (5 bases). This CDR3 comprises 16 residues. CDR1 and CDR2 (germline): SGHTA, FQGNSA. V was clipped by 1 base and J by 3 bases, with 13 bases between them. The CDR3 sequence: CASSLDFGLDYNEQFF. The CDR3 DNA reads TGTGCCAGCAGCTTAGATTTCGGACTGGACTACAATGAGCAGTTCTTC.

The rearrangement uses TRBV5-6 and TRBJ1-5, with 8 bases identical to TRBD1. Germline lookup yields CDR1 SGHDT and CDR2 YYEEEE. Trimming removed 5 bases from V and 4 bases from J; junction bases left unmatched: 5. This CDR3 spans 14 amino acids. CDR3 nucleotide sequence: TGTGCCAGCAGATTCTACAGGGGGAATCAGCCCCAGCATTTT. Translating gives CASRFYRGNQPQHF.

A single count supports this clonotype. CDR3 sequence (DNA): TGTGCCAGCAGTGACTCGAGCAGGGGGGCTAGCGCAGATACGCAGTATTTT. Encoded protein: CASSDSSRGASADTQYF. The chain employs TRBV6-4 and TRBJ2-3; D is possibly TRBD1 (7 bases). Germline V gives CDR1 MRHNA, CDR2 SNTAGT. This CDR3 spans 17 amino acids. V lost 0 bases, J lost 4 bases, and 17 bases lay in between.

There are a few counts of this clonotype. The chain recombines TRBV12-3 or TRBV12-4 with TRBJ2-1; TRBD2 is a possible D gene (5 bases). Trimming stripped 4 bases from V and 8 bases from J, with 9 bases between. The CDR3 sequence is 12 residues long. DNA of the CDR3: TGTGCCAGCAGTTCGGGGTACCATGAGCAGTTCTTC. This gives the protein CASSSGYHEQFF.

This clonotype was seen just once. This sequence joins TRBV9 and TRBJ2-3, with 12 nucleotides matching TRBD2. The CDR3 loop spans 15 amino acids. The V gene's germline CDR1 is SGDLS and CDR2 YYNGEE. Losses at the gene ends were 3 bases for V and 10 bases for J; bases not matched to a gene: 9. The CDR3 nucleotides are TGTGCCAGCAGCGCCCGACTAGCGGGAGTGACAGCGCAGTATTTT. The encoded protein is CASSARLAGVTAQYF.